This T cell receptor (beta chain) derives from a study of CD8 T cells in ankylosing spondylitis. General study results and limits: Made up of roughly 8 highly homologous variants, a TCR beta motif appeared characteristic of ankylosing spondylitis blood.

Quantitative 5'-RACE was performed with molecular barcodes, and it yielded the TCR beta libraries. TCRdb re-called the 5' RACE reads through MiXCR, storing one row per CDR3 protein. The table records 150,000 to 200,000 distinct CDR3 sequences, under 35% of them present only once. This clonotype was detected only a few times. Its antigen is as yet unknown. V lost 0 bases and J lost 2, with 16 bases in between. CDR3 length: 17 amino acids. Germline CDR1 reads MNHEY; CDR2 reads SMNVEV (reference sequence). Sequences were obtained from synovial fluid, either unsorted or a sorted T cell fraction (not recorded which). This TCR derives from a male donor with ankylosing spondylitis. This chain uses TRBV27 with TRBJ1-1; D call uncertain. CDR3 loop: CASSLSVRTYQNTEAFF. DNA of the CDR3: TGTGCCAGCAGTTTATCTGTTCGGACTTATCAAAACACTGAAGCTTTCTTT.